The source of this TCR beta chain is a study of blood T cell repertoires in COVID-19. In the study overall: Donors in the United States, Italy and Spain gave samples during acute or convalescent COVID-19. Sources were T cells, B-cell-depleted T cells, or PBMCs; the material itself was cDNA or gDNA.

Trimming stripped 7 bases from V and 7 bases from J, with 15 bases between. The CDR3 covers 13 residues. Germline V gene lookup returns CDR1 KGHDR and CDR2 SFDVKD. This clone came up once. Per the study methods: Scientists estimated how many nucleated cells there were by amplifying reference gene primers. Some clones are missing from TCRdb's copy, which holds only in-frame ones; the method was immunoSEQ multiplex PCR. V, J and clone size are those of that table, while D and trimming were read from the DNA. Of about 220,000 clones in the sample, more than 65% were seen once. The specimen was peripheral blood. The V and J genes are TRBV24-1 and TRBJ2-5; a possible D gene is TRBD1 (6 bases). The origin of this receptor is a man aged 50-59 years with active or convalescent COVID-19. This chain's CDR3 is CATRGAASGTQYF. The CDR3 DNA reads TGTGCCACCAGGGGGGCAGCGAGTGGGACCCAGTACTTC.